The clone carrying this T cell receptor beta chain turned up a few times. What it binds is not known. V lost 5 bases and J lost 0, with 7 bases in between. CDR1 is SGHVS and CDR2 is FNYEAQ in the germline V gene. This CDR3 is built from 14 residues. This record belongs to a study of identical twins. A universal primer binding site was introduced by template switching. The final cDNA contained unique molecular identifiers. TCRdb reanalysed the 5' RACE reads using MiXCR and keeps one entry per CDR3 protein. The data contain 280,000 or so distinct CDR3 sequences, roughly 8.6% of them singletons. Study-wide results and caveats: Beta clonotypes that were abundant in cord blood contained fewer insertions, a pattern absent from memory repertoires.

Separately, the same data were catalogued under a study of yellow fever vaccine responses in identical twins. That study adds: A vaccine T cell response that seemed partly convergent and partly personalized was reported in twins.

The genes are TRBV7-6 and TRBJ1-4; no definite D call. Specimen: memory (CD45RO+) T cells sorted from blood. This sequence was found in a woman under 30 in good health. The CDR3 DNA reads as TGTGCCAGCAGCCCGATGACAACTAATGAAAAACTGTTTTTT. This sequence encodes CASSPMTTNEKLFF.